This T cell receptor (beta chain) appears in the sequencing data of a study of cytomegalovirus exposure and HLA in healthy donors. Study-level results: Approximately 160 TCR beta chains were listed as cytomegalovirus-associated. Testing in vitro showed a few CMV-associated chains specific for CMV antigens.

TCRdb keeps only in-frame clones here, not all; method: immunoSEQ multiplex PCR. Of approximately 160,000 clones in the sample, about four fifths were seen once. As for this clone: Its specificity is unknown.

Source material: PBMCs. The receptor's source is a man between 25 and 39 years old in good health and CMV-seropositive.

The CDR3 DNA follows: TGCGCCAGCAGCCACGGGATTTCTGATGGCTACACCTTC. Amino acid sequence: CASSHGISDGYTF. V is TRBV4-1 and J is TRBJ1-2, with D unresolved. The germline V gene has CDR1 MGHRA and CDR2 YSYEKL. The CDR3 is 13 amino acids. V lost 3 bases and J lost 6, with 11 bases in between.